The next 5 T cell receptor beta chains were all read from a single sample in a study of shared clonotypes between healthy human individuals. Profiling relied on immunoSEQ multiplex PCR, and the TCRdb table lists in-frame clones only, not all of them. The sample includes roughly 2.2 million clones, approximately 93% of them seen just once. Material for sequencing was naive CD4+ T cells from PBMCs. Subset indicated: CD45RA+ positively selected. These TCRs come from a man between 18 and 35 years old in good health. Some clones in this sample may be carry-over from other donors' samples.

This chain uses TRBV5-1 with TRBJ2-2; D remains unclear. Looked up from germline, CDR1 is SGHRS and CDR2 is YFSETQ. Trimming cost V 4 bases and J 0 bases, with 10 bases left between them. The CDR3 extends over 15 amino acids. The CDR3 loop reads CASSTAATNTGELFF. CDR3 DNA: TGCGCCAGCAGCACCGCGGCGACGAACACCGGGGAGCTGTTTTTT.

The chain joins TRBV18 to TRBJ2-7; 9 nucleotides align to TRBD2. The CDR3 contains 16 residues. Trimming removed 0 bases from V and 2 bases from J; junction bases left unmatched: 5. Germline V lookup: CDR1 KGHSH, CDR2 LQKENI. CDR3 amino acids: CASSPPGRGRAYEQYF. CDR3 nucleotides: TGTGCCAGCTCACCACCGGGTCGCGGGAGGGCCTACGAGCAGTACTTC.

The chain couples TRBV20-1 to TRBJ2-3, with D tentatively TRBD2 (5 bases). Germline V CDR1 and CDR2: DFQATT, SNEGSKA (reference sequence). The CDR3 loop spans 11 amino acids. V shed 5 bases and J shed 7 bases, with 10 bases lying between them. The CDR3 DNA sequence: TGCAGTGCTGATACTAGAAATACGCAGTATTTT. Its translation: CSADTRNTQYF.

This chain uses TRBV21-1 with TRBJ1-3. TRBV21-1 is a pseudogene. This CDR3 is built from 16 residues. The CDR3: CASNYGAPASGNTIYF. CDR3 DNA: TGTGCCAGTAACTACGGCGCGCCCGCCTCTGGAAACACCATATATTTT.

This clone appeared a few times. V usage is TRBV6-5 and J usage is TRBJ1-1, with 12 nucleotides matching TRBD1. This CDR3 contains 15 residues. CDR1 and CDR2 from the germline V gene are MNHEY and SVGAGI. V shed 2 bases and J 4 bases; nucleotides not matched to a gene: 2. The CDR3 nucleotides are TGTGCCAGCAGTTACGGGACAGGGGGCGGCACTGAAGCTTTCTTT. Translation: CASSYGTGGGTEAFF.